The clone carrying this T cell receptor beta chain was seen at least ten times. Its cognate antigen is unknown. This CDR3 spans 16 amino acids. V gave up 6 bases and J gave up 1 base, with 16 bases separating them. Germline loops: CDR1 SGHAT, CDR2 FQNNGV. Absent ophthalmopathy progression within 18 months defined stable Graves' hyperthyroidism. RNA transcripts served as the template for amplifying TCR beta CDR3 regions. Using the HTBI primer set, a first-round RT-PCR was run on the TCR CDR3. MiXCR, run by TCRdb on the multiplex PCR reads, gives a single entry per CDR3 protein. The sample holds a few hundred thousand distinct CDR3 sequences, 15% to 18% seen once. The record originates from a study of T cells in Graves' hyperthyroidism and ophthalmopathy. Points from the study as a whole: In validation, the model predicted ophthalmopathy. These predictions came a median approximately six months before onset. Researchers found most expanded thyroid clonotypes above 0.001 in blood as well. Ophthalmopathy could be told apart from stable hyperthyroidism with a 13 V-J model.

The V and J genes are TRBV11-2 and TRBJ1-3; D is perhaps TRBD1 (6 bases). This sequence originates from a woman between 18 and 29 years old with Graves' hyperthyroidism. The sequenced material came from blood. CDR3 amino acids: CASRPHDRPSGNTIYF. The CDR3 bases are TGTGCCAGCAGGCCTCATGACAGGCCATCTGGAAACACCATATATTTT.